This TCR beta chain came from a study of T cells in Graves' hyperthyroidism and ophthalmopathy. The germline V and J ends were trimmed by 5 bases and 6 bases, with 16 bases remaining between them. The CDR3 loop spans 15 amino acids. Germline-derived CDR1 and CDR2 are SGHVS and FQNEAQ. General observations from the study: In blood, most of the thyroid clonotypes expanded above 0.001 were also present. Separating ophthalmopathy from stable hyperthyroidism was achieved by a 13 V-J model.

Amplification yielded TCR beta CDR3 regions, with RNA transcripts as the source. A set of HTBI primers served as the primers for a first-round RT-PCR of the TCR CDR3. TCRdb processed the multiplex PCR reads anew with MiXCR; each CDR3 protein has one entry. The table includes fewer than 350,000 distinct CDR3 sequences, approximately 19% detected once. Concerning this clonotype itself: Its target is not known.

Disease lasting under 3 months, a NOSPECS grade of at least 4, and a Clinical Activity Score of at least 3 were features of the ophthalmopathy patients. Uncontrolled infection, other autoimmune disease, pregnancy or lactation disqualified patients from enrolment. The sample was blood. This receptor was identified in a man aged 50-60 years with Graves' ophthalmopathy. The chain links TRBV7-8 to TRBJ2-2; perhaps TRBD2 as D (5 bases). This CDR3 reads CASSRSGLDSGELFF. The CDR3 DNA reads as TGTGCCAGCAGCCGTTCGGGTTTGGACTCCGGGGAGCTGTTTTTT.